The 3 T cell receptor beta chains below all came from one sample that was sequenced in a study of CD4 T cells in relation to SARS-CoV-2 and coronaviruses. Clones were sequenced by immunoSEQ multiplex PCR, and TCRdb holds only the in-frame ones, with some missing. The top ten hold around 1.2% of the sample, which has tens of thousands of clones, about 87% seen once. No antigen has been assigned to these receptors. Source material: naive CD4+ T cells from PBMCs, cultured in vitro. Subset defined: naive CD4+ T cells isolated by negative enrichment. Receptor source: an adult with COVID-19.

The chain joins TRBV2 to TRBJ2-5; a weak D match, TRBD2 (6 bases). The CDR3 has 14 amino acids. Germline assignment: CDR1 SNHLY and CDR2 FYNNEI. V was trimmed by 7 bases and J by 5 bases, leaving 17 bases between them. The CDR3, as DNA: TGTGCCAGCAACCCGGGACTCCAGTCCGAGACCCAGTACTTC. This sequence encodes CASNPGLQSETQYF.

The genes are TRBV12-5 and TRBJ1-1, with no clear D. The CDR3 covers 16 residues. CDR1 LGHNT and CDR2 FRNRAP come from the germline V gene. Trimming left V 3 bases short and J 2 bases short, with 16 bases between. The DNA of the CDR3 is TGTGCTAGTGGTTTTACCCTGAATGGGGTTAACACTGAAGCTTTCTTT. It codes for CASGFTLNGVNTEAFF.

This chain joins TRBV7-2 and TRBJ2-3, with TRBD2 matching 8 bases. The CDR3 contains 16 residues. Germline CDR1 is SGHTA and CDR2 is FQGNSA. The trim removed 5 bases at V and 3 bases at J, leaving 10 bases unmatched. CDR3 in DNA: TGTGCCAGCAGCCCTCCCGGACTAGCTGGAACAGATACGCAGTATTTT. It translates to CASSPPGLAGTDTQYF.